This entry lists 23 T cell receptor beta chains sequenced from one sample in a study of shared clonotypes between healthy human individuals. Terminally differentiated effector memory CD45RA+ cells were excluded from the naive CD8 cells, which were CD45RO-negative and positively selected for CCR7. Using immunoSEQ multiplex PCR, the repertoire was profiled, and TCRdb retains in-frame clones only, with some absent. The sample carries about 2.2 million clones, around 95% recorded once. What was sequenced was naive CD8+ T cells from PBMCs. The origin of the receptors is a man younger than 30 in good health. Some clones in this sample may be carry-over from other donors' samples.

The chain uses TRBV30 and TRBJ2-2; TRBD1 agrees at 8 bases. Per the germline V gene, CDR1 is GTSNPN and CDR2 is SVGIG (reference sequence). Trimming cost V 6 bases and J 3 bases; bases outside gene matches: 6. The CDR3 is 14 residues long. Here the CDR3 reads CACVRDRYTGELFF. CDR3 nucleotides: TGTGCCTGTGTCAGGGACAGGTACACCGGGGAGCTGTTTTTT.

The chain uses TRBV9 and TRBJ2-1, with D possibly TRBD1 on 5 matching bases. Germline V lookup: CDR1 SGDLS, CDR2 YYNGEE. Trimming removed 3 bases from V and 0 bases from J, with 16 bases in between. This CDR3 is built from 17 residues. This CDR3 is CASSGQQTANSYNEQFF. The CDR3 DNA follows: TGTGCCAGCAGCGGCCAGCAGACAGCAAACTCCTACAATGAGCAGTTCTTC.

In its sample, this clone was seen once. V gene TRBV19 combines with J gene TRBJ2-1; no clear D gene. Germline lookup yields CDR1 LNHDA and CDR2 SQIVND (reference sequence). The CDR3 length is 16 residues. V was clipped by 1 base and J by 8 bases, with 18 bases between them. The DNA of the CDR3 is TGTGCCAGTAGTATAGTTGCTAGAGGCGGATTTTATGAGCAGTTCTTC. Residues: CASSIVARGGFYEQFF.

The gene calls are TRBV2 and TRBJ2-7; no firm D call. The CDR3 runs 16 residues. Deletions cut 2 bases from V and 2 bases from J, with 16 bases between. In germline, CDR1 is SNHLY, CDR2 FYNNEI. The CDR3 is CASSEFWEKPPYEQYF. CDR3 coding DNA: TGTGCCAGCAGTGAATTCTGGGAAAAGCCTCCCTACGAGCAGTACTTC.

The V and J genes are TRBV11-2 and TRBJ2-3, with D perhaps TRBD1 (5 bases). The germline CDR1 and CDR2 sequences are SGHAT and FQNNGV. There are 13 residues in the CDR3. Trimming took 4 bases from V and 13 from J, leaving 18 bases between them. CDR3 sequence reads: CASSSPGRAVEYF. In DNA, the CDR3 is TGTGCCAGCAGCTCGCCGGGCAGGGCCGTGGAGTATTTT.

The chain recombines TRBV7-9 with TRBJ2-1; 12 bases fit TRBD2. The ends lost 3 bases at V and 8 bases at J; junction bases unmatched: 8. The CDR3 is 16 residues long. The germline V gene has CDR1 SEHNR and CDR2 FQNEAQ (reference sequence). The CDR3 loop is CASSFRLAGVGYEQFF. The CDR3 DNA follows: TGTGCCAGCAGCTTTCGACTAGCGGGAGTTGGCTATGAGCAGTTCTTC.

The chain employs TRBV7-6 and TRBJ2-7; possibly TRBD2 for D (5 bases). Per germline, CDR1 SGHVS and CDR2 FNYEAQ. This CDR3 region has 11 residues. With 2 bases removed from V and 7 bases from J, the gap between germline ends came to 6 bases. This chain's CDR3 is CASSLTGEQYF. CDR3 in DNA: TGTGCCAGCAGCTTAACGGGAGAGCAGTACTTC.

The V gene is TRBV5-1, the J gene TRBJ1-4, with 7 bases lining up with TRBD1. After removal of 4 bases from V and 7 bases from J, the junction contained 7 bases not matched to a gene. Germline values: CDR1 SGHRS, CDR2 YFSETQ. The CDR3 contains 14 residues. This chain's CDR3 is CASSPAGQPEKLFF. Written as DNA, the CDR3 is TGCGCCAGCAGCCCGGCGGGACAGCCTGAAAAACTGTTTTTT.

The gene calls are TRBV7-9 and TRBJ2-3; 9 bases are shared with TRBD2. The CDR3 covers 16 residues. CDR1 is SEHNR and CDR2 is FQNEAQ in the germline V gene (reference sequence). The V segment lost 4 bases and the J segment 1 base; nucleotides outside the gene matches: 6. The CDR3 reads CASSSPKREGTDTQYF. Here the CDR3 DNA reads TGTGCCAGCAGCTCCCCCAAGCGGGAGGGCACAGATACGCAGTATTTT.

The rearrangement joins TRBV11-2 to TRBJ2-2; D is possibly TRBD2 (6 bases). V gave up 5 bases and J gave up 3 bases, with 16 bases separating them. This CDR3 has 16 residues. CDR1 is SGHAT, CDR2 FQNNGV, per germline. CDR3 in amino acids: CASSAAGTWDTGELFF. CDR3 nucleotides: TGTGCCAGCAGCGCCGCCGGGACTTGGGACACCGGGGAGCTGTTTTTT.

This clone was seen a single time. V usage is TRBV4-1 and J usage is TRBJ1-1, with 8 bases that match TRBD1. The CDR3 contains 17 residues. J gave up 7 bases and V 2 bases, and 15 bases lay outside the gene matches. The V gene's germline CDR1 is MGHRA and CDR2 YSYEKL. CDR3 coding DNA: TGCGCCAGCAGCCAAAGTGCTCAGGGGGCTAGGGTCGATGAAGCTTTCTTT. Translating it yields CASSQSAQGARVDEAFF.

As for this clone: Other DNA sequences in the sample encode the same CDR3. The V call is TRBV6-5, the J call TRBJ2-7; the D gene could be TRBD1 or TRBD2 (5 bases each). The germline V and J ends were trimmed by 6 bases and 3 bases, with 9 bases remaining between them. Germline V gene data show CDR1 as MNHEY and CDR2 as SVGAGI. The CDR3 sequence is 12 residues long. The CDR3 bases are TGTGCCAGCAGGGGGGTGGACTACGAGCAGTACTTC. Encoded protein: CASRGVDYEQYF.

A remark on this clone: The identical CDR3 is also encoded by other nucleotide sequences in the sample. The CDR3 here is CASSIGQSYEQYF. The CDR3 coding sequence is TGTGCCAGTAGTATTGGTCAGTCCTACGAGCAGTACTTC. The chain employs TRBV19 and TRBJ2-7; D remains ambiguous. The V end lost 3 bases, the J end lost 1 base, and 7 bases lay between the germline ends. The germline V gene encodes CDR1 LNHDA and CDR2 SQIVND (reference sequence). The CDR3 is 13 amino acids.

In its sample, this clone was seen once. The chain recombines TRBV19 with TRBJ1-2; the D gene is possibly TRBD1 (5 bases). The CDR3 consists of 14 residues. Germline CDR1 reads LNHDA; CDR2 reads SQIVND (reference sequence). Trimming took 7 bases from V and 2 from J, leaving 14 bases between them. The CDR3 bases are TGTGCCAGTACCAAACTGACAGAGAACTATGGCTACACCTTC. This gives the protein CASTKLTENYGYTF.

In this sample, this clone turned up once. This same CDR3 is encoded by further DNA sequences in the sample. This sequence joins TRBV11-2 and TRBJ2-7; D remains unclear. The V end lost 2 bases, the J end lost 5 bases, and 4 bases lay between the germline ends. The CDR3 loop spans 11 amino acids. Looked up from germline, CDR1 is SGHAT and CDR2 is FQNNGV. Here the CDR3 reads CASSLLDEQYF. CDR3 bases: TGTGCCAGCAGCTTACTTGACGAGCAGTACTTC.

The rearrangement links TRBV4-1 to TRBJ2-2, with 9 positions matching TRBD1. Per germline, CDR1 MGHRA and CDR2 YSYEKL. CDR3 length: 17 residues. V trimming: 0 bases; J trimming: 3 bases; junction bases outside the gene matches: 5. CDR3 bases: TGCGCCAGCAGCCAAGATTTAGGGACAGGGTACACCGGGGAGCTGTTTTTT. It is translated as CASSQDLGTGYTGELFF.

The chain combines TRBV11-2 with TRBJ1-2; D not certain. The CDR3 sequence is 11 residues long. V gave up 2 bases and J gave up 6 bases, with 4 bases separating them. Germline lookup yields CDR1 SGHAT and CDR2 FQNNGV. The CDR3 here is CASSLIHGYTF. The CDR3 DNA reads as TGTGCCAGCAGCTTAATCCATGGCTACACCTTC.

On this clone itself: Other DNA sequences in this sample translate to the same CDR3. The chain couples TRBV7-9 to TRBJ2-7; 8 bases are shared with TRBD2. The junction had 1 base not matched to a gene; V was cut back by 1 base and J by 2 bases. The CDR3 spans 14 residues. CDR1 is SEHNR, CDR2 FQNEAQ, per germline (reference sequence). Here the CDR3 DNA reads TGTGCCAGCAGCTTAGGAGCGGGAGCCTACGAGCAGTACTTC. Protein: CASSLGAGAYEQYF. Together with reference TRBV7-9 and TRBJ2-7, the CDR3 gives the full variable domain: DTGVSQNPRHKITKRGQNVTFRCDPISEHNRLYWYRQTLGQGPEFLTYFQNEAQLEKSRLLSDRFSAERPKGSFSTLEIQRTEQGDSAMYLCASSLGAGAYEQYFGPGTRLTVT.

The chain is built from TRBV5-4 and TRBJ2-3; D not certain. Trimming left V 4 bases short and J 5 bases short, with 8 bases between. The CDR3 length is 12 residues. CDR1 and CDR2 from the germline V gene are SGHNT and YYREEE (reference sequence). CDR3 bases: TGTGCCAGCAGCGCCCCAGGAGATACGCAGTATTTT. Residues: CASSAPGDTQYF.

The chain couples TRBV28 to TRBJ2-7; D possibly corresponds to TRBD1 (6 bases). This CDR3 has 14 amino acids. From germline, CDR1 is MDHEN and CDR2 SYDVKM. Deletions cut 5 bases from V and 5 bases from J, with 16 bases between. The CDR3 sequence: CASSPRPQGNEQYF. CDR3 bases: TGTGCCAGCAGTCCGCGCCCTCAGGGGAACGAGCAGTACTTC.

Here the CDR3 reads CASSFGTSGIYEQYF. The CDR3 DNA sequence: TGTGCCAGCAGCTTCGGGACTAGCGGGATCTACGAGCAGTACTTC. The chain couples TRBV7-9 to TRBJ2-7; TRBD2 agrees at 13 bases. Germline-derived CDR1 and CDR2 are SEHNR and FQNEAQ (reference sequence). This CDR3 region has 15 residues. V lost 3 bases and J lost 3; bases outside the gene matches: 2.

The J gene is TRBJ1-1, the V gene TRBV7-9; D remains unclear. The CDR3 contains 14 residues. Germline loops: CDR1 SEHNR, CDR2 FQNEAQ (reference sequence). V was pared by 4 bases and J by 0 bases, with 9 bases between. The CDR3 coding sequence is TGTGCCAGCAGCTCCCCCCCCTTGAACACTGAAGCTTTCTTT. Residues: CASSSPPLNTEAFF.

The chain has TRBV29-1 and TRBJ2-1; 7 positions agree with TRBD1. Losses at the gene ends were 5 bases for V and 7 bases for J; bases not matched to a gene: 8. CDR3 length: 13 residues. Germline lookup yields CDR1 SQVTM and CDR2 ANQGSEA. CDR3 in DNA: TGCAGCGTTCTTGTGACAGGGTCAAATGAGCAGTTCTTC. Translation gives CSVLVTGSNEQFF.